This T cell receptor (beta chain) was identified in a study of radiation and T cells in renal cell carcinoma. The time point was: blood 2 weeks post-SBRT. The treatment was: 15 Gy SBRT to primary tumor, nephrectomy 4 weeks later. Radiation-treated patients gave blood at baseline, week 2 and week 4. This renal cell carcinoma was of the clear cell type. This CDR3 region has 14 residues. Germline V gives CDR1 SGHDT, CDR2 YYEEEE. The V segment lost 4 bases and the J segment 3 bases; nucleotides outside the gene matches: 4. Only in-frame clones appear in the TCRdb table, and some are missing; sequencing was by immunoSEQ multiplex PCR. This sample has roughly 130,000 clones, with roughly four fifths found just once.

The source was blood, collected from a patient whose treatment included radiotherapy and nephrectomy. V is TRBV5-6 and J is TRBJ1-2; TRBD1 agrees at 9 bases. The receptor comes from a woman in her sixties with renal cell carcinoma. CDR3 in amino acids: CASSLGQGHYGYTF. CDR3 coding DNA: TGTGCCAGCAGCCTGGGACAGGGACACTATGGCTACACCTTC.